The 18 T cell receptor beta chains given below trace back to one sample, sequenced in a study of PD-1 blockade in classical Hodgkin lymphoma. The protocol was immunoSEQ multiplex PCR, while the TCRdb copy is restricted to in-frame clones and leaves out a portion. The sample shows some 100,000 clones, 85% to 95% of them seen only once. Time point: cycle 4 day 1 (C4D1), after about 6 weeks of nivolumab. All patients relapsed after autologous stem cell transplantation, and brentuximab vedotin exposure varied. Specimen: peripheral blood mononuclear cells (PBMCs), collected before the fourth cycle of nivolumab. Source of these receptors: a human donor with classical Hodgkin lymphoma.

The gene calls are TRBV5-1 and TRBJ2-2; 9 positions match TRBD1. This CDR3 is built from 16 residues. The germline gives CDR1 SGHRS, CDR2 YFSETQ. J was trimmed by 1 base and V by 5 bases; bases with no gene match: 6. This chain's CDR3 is CASSLRQGGNTGELFF. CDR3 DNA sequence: TGCGCCAGCAGTTTAAGACAGGGGGGGAACACCGGGGAGCTGTTTTTT.

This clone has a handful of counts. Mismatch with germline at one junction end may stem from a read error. The CDR3 bases are TGTGCCAGCAGTGGGGACTCCCACGAGCAGTACTTC. Amino acid sequence: CASSGDSHEQYF. The chain employs TRBV11-3 and TRBJ2-7; D perhaps matches TRBD2 (6 bases). CDR1 and CDR2 from the germline V gene are SGHNT and YENEEA. The CDR3 length is 12 residues.

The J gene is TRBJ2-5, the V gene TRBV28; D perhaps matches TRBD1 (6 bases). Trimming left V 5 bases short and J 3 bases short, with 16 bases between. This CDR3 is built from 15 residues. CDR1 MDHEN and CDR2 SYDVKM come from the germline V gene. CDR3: CASSSAGVMEETQYF. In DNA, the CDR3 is TGTGCCAGCAGTAGCGCAGGGGTGATGGAAGAGACCCAGTACTTC.

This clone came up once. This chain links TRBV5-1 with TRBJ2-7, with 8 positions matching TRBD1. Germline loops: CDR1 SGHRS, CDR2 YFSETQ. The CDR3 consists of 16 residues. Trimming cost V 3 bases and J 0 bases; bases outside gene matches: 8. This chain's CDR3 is CASSWGQAQSSYEQYF. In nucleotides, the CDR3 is TGCGCCAGCAGCTGGGGACAGGCACAAAGCTCCTACGAGCAGTACTTC.

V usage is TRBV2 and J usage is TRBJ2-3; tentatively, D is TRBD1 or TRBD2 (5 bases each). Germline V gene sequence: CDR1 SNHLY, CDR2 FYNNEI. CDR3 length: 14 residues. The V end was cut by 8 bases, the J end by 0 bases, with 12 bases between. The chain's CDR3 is CASHRDLSTDTQYF. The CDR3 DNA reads TGTGCCAGCCATAGGGACCTTAGCACAGATACGCAGTATTTT.

CDR3 region: CASSLVGQGHGYTF. In nucleotides, the CDR3 is TGTGCCAGCAGCTTAGTGGGACAGGGCCATGGCTACACCTTC. The chain is built from TRBV7-9 and TRBJ1-2; 9 nucleotides line up with TRBD1. The germline V gene has CDR1 SEHNR and CDR2 FQNEAQ (reference sequence). The CDR3 runs 14 residues. With V trimmed by 1 base and J by 6 bases, 3 bases remained unmatched.

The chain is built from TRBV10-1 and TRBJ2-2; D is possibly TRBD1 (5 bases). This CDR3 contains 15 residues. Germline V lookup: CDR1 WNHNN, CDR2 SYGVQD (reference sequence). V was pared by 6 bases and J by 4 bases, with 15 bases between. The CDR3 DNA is TGCGCCAGCAGCCAGGTTCGGACACTCACCGGGGAGCTGTTTTTT. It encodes CASSQVRTLTGELFF.

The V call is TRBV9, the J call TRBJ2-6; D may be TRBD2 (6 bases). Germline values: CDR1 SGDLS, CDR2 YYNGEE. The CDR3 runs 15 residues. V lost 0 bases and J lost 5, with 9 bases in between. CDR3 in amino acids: CASSVEGRWANVLTF. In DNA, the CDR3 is TGTGCCAGCAGCGTAGAGGGGAGGTGGGCCAACGTCCTGACTTTC.

The CDR3 spells CASSQGWSTGMAGYTF. DNA for the CDR3: TGTGCCAGCAGCCAAGGATGGAGCACGGGGATGGCTGGCTACACCTTC. The chain carries TRBV14 and TRBJ1-2, with no clear D. The germline V and J ends were trimmed by 1 base and 7 bases, with 19 bases remaining between them. Germline V gives CDR1 SGHDN, CDR2 FVKESK. The CDR3 is 16 residues long.

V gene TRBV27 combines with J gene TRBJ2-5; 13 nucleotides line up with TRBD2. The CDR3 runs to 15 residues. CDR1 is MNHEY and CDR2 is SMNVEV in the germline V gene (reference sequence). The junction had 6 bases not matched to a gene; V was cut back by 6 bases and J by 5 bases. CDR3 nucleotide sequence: TGTGCCAGCAGCGTACTAGCGGGAGGGCCGGAGACCCAGTACTTC. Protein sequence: CASSVLAGGPETQYF.

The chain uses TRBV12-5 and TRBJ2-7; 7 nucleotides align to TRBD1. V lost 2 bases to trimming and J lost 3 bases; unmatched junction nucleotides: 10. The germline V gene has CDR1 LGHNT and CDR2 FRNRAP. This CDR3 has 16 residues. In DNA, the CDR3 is TGTGCTAGTGGTTTGACTACAGGGGTACGGGTCTACGAGCAGTACTTC. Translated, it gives CASGLTTGVRVYEQYF.

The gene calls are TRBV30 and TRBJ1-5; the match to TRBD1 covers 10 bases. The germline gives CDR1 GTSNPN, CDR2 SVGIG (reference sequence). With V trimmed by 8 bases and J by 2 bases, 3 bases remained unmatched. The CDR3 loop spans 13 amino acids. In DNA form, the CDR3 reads TGTGCCGGTGGACAGGGGGGCAATCAGCCCCAGCATTTT. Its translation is CAGGQGGNQPQHF.

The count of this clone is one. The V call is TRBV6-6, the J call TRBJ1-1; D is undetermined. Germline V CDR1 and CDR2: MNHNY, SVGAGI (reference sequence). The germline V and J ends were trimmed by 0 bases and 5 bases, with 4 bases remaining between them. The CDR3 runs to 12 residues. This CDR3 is CASSYSLTEAFF. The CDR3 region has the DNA TGTGCCAGCAGTTACTCGTTGACTGAAGCTTTCTTT.

DNA of the CDR3: TGTGCCAGCAGTGAAGAAGGGACAGGGACTGGCTACACCTTC. Residues: CASSEEGTGTGYTF. This chain links TRBV2 with TRBJ1-2; 9 nucleotides agree with TRBD1. V trimming: 1 base; J trimming: 7 bases; junction bases outside the gene matches: 4. CDR1 and CDR2 (germline): SNHLY, FYNNEI. CDR3 size: 14 residues.

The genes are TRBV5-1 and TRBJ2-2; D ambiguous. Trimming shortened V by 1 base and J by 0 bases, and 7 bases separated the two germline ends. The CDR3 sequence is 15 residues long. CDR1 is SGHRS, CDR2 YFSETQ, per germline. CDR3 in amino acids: CASSLPAPNTGELFF. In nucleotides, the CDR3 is TGCGCCAGCAGCTTGCCAGCCCCGAACACCGGGGAGCTGTTTTTT.

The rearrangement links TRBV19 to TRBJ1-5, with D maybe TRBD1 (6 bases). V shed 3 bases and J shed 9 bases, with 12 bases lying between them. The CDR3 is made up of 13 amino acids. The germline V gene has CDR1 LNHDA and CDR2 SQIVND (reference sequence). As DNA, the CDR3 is TGTGCCAGTAGTATTCAGGGGACGATGCCCCAGCATTTT. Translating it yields CASSIQGTMPQHF.

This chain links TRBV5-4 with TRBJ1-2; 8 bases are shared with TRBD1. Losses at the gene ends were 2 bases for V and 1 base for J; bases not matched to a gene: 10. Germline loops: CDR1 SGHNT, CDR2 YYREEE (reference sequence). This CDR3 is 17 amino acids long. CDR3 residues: CASSFDPTGGDNYGYTF. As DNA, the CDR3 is TGTGCCAGCAGCTTTGACCCCACAGGGGGGGATAACTATGGCTACACCTTC.

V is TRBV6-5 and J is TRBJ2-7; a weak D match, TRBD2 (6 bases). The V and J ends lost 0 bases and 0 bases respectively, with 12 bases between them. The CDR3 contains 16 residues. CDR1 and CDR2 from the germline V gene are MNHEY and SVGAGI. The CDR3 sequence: CASSYSRRAGSYEQYF. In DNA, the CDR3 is TGTGCCAGCAGTTACTCGAGGAGGGCAGGCTCCTACGAGCAGTACTTC.